A single sample gave rise to the 11 T cell receptor beta chains below, sequenced in a study of blood T cell repertoires in COVID-19 (TCRdb year 2020). The library came from the immunoSEQ multiplex PCR assay. TCRdb mirrors the immuneACCESS table, restricted to in-frame sequences. Some clones are absent from its copies; in checked studies, under half trace to an unresolved V gene, and the reason for the others is unknown. A total of approximately 50,000 clones appear in this sample, 86% of them only once. Clones ranked in the top ten supply about 14% of the sample. Sequencing used peripheral blood. The receptor set was obtained from a human donor in a cohort sampled during active COVID-19.

The rearrangement uses TRBV7-2 and TRBJ2-3; 14 positions agree with TRBD2. The CDR3 has 17 amino acids. Germline V gives CDR1 SGHTA, CDR2 FQGNSA. J lost 1 base, V lost 5 bases, and 5 bases had no gene match. CDR3: CASSRRTSGGRTDTQYF. CDR3 nucleotide sequence: TGTGCCAGCAGCCGTCGGACTAGCGGGGGGCGCACAGATACGCAGTATTTT.

CDR3 sequence: CASGGQGLGETQYF. CDR3 nucleotide sequence: TGTGCCAGTGGGGGACAGGGGCTTGGGGAGACCCAGTACTTC. The chain carries TRBV19 and TRBJ2-5; the match to TRBD1 covers 10 bases. The CDR3 is made up of 14 amino acids. CDR1 LNHDA and CDR2 SQIVND come from the germline V gene (reference sequence). V gave up 8 bases and J gave up 5 bases; unmatched junction bases: 8.

This chain connects TRBV21-1 to TRBJ1-5. TRBV21-1 is marked as a pseudogene. The CDR3 covers 17 residues. The CDR3: CASSCGSAYYSNQPQHF. The CDR3 DNA is TGTGCCAGCAGCTGTGGGTCGGCTTACTATAGCAATCAGCCCCAGCATTTT.

In nucleotides, the CDR3 is TGTGCCATCAGTGAGTCTAAAACAGGGGGTGAAGGCTACACCTTC. Residues: CAISESKTGGEGYTF. The rearrangement links TRBV10-3 to TRBJ1-2; 8 bases are shared with TRBD1. The CDR3 length is 15 residues. After removal of 0 bases from V and 8 bases from J, the junction contained 8 bases not matched to a gene. The germline V gene has CDR1 ENHRY and CDR2 SYGVKD.

The chain employs TRBV18 and TRBJ2-7, with TRBD2 matching 11 bases. CDR1 is KGHSH and CDR2 is LQKENI in the germline V gene. V dropped 5 bases and J dropped 4; count of bases not matched to a gene: 19. CDR3 length: 19 residues. The CDR3 protein is CASSAGLAASPESDYEQYF. The CDR3 nucleotides read TGTGCCAGCTCAGCGGGACTAGCGGCATCCCCGGAAAGTGATTACGAGCAGTACTTC.

This chain uses TRBV7-9 with TRBJ2-2, with D maybe TRBD2 (6 bases). Germline CDR1 and CDR2: SEHNR and FQNEAQ (reference sequence). Trimming stripped 8 bases from V and 0 bases from J, with 13 bases between. This CDR3 has 15 amino acids. CDR3 nucleotides: TGTGCCAGCCCCAGCGGGTTCGCGAACACCGGGGAGCTGTTTTTT. Translated, it gives CASPSGFANTGELFF.

The rearrangement links TRBV5-4 to TRBJ1-6; 11 bases line up with TRBD1. Germline V lookup: CDR1 SGHNT, CDR2 YYREEE (reference sequence). V trimming: 1 base; J trimming: 6 bases; junction bases outside the gene matches: 3. The CDR3 has 16 residues. CDR3 DNA: TGTGCCAGCAGCTTGTACGGACAGGGGGCTAATTCACCCCTCCACTTT. Encoded protein: CASSLYGQGANSPLHF. The variable domain in full, completed from reference TRBV5-4 and TRBJ1-6, reads ETGVTQSPTHLIKTRGQQVTLRCSSQSGHNTVSWYQQALGQGPQFIFQYYREEENGRGNFPPRFSGLQFPNYSSELNVNALELDDSALYLCASSLYGQGANSPLHFGNGTRLTVT.

The chain carries TRBV27 and TRBJ1-2, with D maybe TRBD1 (6 bases). From germline, CDR1 is MNHEY and CDR2 SMNVEV (reference sequence). V gave up 0 bases and J gave up 6 bases, with 14 bases separating them. The CDR3 length is 15 residues. CDR3 protein: CASSLSNWGLNGYTF. The CDR3 region has the DNA TGTGCCAGCAGTTTATCGAACTGGGGGCTTAATGGCTACACCTTC.

V gene TRBV6-2 or TRBV6-3 combines with J gene TRBJ2-7; 7 bases fit TRBD1. Per the germline V gene, CDR1 is MNHEY and CDR2 is SVGEGT. J lost 2 bases, V lost 4 bases, and 8 bases had no gene match. This CDR3 is built from 15 residues. CDR3 amino acids: CASSLKPTGTYEQYF. The CDR3 nucleotides read TGTGCCAGCAGTTTAAAGCCGACAGGGACCTACGAGCAGTACTTC.

The rearrangement links TRBV28 to TRBJ2-7; 7 bases agree with TRBD1. Germline V CDR1 and CDR2: MDHEN, SYDVKM. The CDR3 has 15 residues. The V and J ends lost 4 bases and 5 bases, in that order; junction bases with no gene match: 11. The CDR3 sequence: CASSSWTGFSHEQYF. The CDR3 DNA reads TGTGCCAGCAGTTCCTGGACAGGTTTTAGCCACGAGCAGTACTTC.

The rearrangement links TRBV18 to TRBJ1-4; D is unclear. Germline V CDR1 and CDR2: KGHSH, LQKENI. This CDR3 comprises 15 residues. Trimming removed 2 bases from V and 7 bases from J, with 14 bases in between. The CDR3 DNA is TGTGCCAGCTCACCAATATGGGAGGTCGGTGAAAAACTGTTTTTT. This sequence encodes CASSPIWEVGEKLFF. The whole variable domain, filled in from reference TRBV18 and TRBJ1-4, reads NAGVMQNPRHLVRRRGQEARLRCSPMKGHSHVYWYRQLPEEGLKFMVYLQKENIIDESGMPKERFSAEFPKEGPSILRIQQVVRGDSAAYFCASSPIWEVGEKLFFGSGTQLSVL.